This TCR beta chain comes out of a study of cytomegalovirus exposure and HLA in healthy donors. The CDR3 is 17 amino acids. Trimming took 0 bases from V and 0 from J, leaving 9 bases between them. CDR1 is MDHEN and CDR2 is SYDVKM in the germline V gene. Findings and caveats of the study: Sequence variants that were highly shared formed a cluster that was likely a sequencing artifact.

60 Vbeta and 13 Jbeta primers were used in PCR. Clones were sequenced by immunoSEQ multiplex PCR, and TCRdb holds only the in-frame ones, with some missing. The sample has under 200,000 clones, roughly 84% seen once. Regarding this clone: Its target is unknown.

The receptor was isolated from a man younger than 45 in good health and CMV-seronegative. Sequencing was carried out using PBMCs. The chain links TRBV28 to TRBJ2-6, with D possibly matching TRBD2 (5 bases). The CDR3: CASSLWTTGSGANVLTF. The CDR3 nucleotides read TGTGCCAGCAGTTTATGGACTACCGGCTCTGGGGCCAACGTCCTGACTTTC.